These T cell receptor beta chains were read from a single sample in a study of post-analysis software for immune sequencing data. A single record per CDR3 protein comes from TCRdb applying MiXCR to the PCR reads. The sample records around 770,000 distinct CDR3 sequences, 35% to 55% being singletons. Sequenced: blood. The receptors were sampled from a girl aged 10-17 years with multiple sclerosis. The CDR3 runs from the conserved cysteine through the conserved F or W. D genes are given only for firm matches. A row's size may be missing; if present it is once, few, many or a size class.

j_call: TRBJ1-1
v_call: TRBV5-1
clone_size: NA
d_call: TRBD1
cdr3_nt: TGCGCCAGCAAAATTGCAGGGGGTTCCGGGAACACTGAAGCTTTCTTT
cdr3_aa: CASKIAGGSGNTEAFF

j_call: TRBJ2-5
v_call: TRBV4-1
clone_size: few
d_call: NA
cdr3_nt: TGCGCCAGCAGCCAAGATCCCAGCCCGCAAGAGACCCAGTACTTC
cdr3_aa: CASSQDPSPQETQYF

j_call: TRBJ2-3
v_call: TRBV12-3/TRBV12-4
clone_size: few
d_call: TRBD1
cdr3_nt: TGTGCCAGCAGGCCCCAAGACAGGGCTAGCACAGATACGCAGTATTTT
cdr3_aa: CASRPQDRASTDTQYF

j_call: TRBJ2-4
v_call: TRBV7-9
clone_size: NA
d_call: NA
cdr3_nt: TGTGCCAGCAGCTTCAGGGGAAACATTCAGTACTTC
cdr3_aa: CASSFRGNIQYF

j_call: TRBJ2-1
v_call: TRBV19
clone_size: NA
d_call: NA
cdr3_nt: TGTGCCAGTAGTTCCATCACGAGCTCCTACAATGAGCAGTTCTTC
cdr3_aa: CASSSITSSYNEQFF

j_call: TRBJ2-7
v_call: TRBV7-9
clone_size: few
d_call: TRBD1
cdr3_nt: TGTGCCAGCAGCACCGGGACAGCCTACGAGCAGTACTTC
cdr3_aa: CASSTGTAYEQYF

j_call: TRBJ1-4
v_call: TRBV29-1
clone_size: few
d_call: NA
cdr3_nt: TGCAGCGTTGAGGTCTCTGGGTGGGAAAAACTGTTTTTT
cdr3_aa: CSVEVSGWEKLFF

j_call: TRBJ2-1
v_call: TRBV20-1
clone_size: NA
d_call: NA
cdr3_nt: TGCAGTGCTAGAGATTTCGAGGGGGATGAGCAGTTCTTC
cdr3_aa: CSARDFEGDEQFF

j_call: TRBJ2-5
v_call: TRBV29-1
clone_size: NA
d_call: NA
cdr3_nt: TGCAGCGTTGAAGGACCGGGAGAAGAGACCCAGTACTTC
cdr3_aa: CSVEGPGEETQYF

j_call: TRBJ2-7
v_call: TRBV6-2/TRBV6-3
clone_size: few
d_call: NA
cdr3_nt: TGTGCCAGCAGTTACGGCAGGGCCTACGAGCAGTACTTC
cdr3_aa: CASSYGRAYEQYF

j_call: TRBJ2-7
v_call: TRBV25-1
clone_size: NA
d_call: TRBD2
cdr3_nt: TGTGCCAGCAGTGAGTGGGACTACAATGAGCAGTACTTC
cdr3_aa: CASSEWDYNEQYF

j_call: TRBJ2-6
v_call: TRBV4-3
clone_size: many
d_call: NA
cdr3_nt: TGCGCCAGCAGCCCTCCTGGGGCCAACGTCCTGACTTTC
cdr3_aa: CASSPPGANVLTF

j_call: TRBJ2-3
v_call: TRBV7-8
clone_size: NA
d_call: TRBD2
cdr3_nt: TGTGCCAGCAGCTTAACTGGACTAGCGGGAGGCTATTTTCGGCGAGATACGCAGTATTTT
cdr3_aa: CASSLTGLAGGYFRRDTQYF

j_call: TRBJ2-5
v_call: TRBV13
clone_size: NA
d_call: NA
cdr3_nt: TGTGCCAGCAGCTCGATGGGTAGGAGGGAGAAGGAAGAGACCCAGTACTTC
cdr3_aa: CASSSMGRREKEETQYF

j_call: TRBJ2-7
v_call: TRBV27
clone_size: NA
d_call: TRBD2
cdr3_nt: TGTGCCAGCAGTAAGGGACTAGGTTACGAGCAGTACTTC
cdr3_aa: CASSKGLGYEQYF

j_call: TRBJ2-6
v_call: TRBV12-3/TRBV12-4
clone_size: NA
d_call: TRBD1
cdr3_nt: TGTGCCAGCAGCCACAGGGGGCTGAGCTCTGGGGCCAACGTCCTGACTTTC
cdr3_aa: CASSHRGLSSGANVLTF

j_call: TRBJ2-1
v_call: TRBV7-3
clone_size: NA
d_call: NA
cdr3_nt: TGTGCCAGCAGCTTACGCATTGGGGATGAGCAGTTCTTC
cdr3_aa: CASSLRIGDEQFF

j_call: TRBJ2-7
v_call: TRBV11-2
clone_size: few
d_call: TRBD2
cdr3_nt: TGTGCCAGCAGCTCTAGACTAGCGGAGCAGTACTTC
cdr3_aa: CASSSRLAEQYF

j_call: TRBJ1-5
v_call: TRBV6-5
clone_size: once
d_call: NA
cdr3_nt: TGTGCCAGCAGTTTCAGGGTCGGCCGGCAGCCCCAGCATTTT
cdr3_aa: CASSFRVGRQPQHF

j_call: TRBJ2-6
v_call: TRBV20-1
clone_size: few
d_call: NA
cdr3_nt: TGCAGTGCTAGAGTCCCGCCTGGGGCTCGGCCCTCTGGGGCCAACGTCCTGACTTTC
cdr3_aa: CSARVPPGARPSGANVLTF

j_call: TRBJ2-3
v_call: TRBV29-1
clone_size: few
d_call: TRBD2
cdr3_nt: TGCAGCGTTGACCCCCAACTAGCGGGCTCCACAGATACGCAGTATTTT
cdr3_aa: CSVDPQLAGSTDTQYF

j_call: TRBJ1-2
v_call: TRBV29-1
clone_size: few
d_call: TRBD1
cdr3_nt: TGCAGCGTTGGGTCGGGACAGGGAGCCTTGAACTATGGCTACACCTTC
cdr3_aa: CSVGSGQGALNYGYTF

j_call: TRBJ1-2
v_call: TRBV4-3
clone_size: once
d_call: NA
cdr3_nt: TGCGCCAGCAGCCAAGATTGGGGGCAGGGGCGGTTCTACACCTTC
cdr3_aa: CASSQDWGQGRFYTF

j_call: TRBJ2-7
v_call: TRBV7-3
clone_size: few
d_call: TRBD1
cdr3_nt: TGTGCCAGCAGCCCCGCCGGGACAGGGAACGAGCAGTACTTC
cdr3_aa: CASSPAGTGNEQYF

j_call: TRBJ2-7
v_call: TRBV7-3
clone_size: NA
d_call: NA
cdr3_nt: TGTGCCAGCAGCTTAGAGGGCGGCTTCTACGAGCAGTACTTC
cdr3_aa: CASSLEGGFYEQYF

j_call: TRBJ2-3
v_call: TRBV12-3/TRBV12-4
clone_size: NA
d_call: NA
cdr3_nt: TGTGCCAGCAGCCCCCGTAGCGACCCTGGAGGAGATACGCAGTATTTT
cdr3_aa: CASSPRSDPGGDTQYF

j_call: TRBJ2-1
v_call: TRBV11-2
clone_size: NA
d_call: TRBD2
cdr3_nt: TGTGCCAGCAGCTTAATGGTCTTCTCCGGGACTAGCGGGCATGAGCAGTTCTTC
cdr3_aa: CASSLMVFSGTSGHEQFF

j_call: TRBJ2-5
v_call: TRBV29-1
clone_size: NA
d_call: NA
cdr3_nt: TGCAGCGTTGAAGCTTGGGCCAGGCAGAACCAAGAGACCCAGTACTTC
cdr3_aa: CSVEAWARQNQETQYF

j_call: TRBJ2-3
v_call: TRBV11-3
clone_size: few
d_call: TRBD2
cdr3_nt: TGTGCCAGCAGCTTCCTAGCGGGAGATACGCAGTATTTT
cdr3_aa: CASSFLAGDTQYF

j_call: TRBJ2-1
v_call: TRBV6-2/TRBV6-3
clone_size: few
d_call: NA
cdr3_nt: TGTGCCAGCAGCCCCCGACAGGGAGGGTGGAATGAGCAGTTCTTC
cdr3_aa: CASSPRQGGWNEQFF

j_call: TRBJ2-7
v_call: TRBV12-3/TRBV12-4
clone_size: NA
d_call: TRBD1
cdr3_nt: TGTGCCAGCAGTTCCACAGGGGTCTACGAGCAGTACTTC
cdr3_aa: CASSSTGVYEQYF

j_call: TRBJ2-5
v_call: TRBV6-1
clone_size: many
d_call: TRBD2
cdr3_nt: TGTGCCAGCAGTGAAGGACTAGCGGGAGCAGGAAAGACCCAGTACTTC
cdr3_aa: CASSEGLAGAGKTQYF

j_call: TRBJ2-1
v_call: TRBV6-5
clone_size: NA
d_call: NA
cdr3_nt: TGTGCCAGCAGCGACGGGACAAGGGGGGCAAGGGATGAGCAGTTCTTC
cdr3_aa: CASSDGTRGARDEQFF

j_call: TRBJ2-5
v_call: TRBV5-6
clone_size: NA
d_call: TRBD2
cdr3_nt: TGTGCCAGCAGCTTGGTGGCTAGCGGGAATAAAGAGACCCAGTACTTC
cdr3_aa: CASSLVASGNKETQYF

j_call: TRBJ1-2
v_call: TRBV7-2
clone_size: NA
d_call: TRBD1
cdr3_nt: TGTGCCAGCAGTACGGACAGGGCCCATTCTAACTATGGCTACACCTTC
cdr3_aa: CASSTDRAHSNYGYTF

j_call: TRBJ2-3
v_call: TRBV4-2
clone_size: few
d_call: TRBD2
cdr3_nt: TGTGCCAGCAGCCAAGATGGTGGTAGCGGGAGTGGAGATACGCAGTATTTT
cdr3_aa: CASSQDGGSGSGDTQYF

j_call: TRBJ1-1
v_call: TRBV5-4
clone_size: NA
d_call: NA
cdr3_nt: TGTGCCAGCAGCCAGGACAGCACTGAAGCTTTCTTT
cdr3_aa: CASSQDSTEAFF

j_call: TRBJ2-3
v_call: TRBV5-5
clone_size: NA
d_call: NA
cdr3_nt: TGTGCCAGCAGCCCGGCTGCGGGGACGCAGTATTTT
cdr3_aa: CASSPAAGTQYF

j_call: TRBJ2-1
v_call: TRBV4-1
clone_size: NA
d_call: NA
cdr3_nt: TGCGCCAGCAGCCCCGGGAGAGTCCTCTACAATGAGCAGTTCTTC
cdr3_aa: CASSPGRVLYNEQFF

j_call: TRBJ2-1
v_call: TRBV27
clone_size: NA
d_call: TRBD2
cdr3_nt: TGTGCCAGCAGTTTAGCTCTAGCGGGAGTTCGCAATGAGCAGTTCTTC
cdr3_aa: CASSLALAGVRNEQFF

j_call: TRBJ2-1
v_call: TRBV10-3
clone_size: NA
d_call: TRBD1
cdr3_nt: TGTGCCATCAGTGCAGGGACAGGAGCTGCCAATGAGCAGTTCTTC
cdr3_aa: CAISAGTGAANEQFF

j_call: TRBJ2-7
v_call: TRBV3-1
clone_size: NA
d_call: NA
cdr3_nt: TGTGCCAGCAGCCATGGACACCTATCCTACGAGCAGTACTTC
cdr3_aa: CASSHGHLSYEQYF

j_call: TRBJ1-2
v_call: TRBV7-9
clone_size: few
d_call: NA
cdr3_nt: TGTGCCAGCAGCTTATCCCGGGCGCCCTCCGGCTACACCTTC
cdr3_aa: CASSLSRAPSGYTF

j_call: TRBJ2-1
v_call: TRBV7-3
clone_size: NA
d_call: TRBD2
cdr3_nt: TGTGCCAGCAGCCCCCGGGGACTAGCGGGCCCCAATGAGCAGTTCTTC
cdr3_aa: CASSPRGLAGPNEQFF

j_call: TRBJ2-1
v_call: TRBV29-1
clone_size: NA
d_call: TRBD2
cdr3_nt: TGCAGCGTTGAAGAAGGTGGGCTAGCGGGAGCTTCTGAGCAGTTCTTC
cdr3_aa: CSVEEGGLAGASEQFF

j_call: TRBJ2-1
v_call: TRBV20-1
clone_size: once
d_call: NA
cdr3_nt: TGCAGTGCTAGCTTGATTGTAAGCTCCTACAATGAGCAGTTCTTC
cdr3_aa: CSASLIVSSYNEQFF

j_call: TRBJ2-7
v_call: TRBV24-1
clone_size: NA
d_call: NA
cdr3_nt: TGTGCCACCAGTGCGAGGGGCTACGAGCAGTACTTC
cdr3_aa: CATSARGYEQYF

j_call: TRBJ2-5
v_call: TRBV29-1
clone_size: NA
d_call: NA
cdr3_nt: TGCAGCGTTGATCGAGGCTTCGAGGGAGAGACCCAGTACTTC
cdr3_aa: CSVDRGFEGETQYF